Listed here are 28 T cell receptor beta chains from one sample, sequenced in a study of cytomegalovirus exposure and HLA in healthy donors. The table came from immunoSEQ multiplex PCR; TCRdb's copy has only in-frame clones and leaves some out. The sample carries around 75,000 clones, over 80% recorded once. The specimen sequenced was PBMCs. The receptor source for this set is a man aged 25-40 years in good health and CMV-seronegative.

The V and J genes are TRBV19 and TRBJ2-3, with unresolved D. V was cut by 7 bases and J by 0 bases, with 14 bases left in between. Germline V gives CDR1 LNHDA, CDR2 SQIVND (reference sequence). This CDR3 has 15 amino acids. The CDR3 DNA follows: TGTGCCAGTACCTCGGGTTTGTCTAGCACAGATACGCAGTATTTT. As protein: CASTSGLSSTDTQYF.

The rearrangement uses TRBV7-8 and TRBJ2-4, with 8 bases that match TRBD1. J lost 0 bases, V lost 2 bases, and 9 bases had no gene match. CDR1 and CDR2 from the germline V gene are SGHVS and FQNEAQ. There are 18 residues in the CDR3. The CDR3 region is CASSLRRQGRLAKNIQYF. CDR3 nucleotides: TGTGCCAGCAGCTTACGCCGACAGGGGAGGTTAGCCAAAAACATTCAGTACTTC.

The chain links TRBV30 to TRBJ2-1; 9 bases are a match to TRBD2. This CDR3 region has 15 residues. Germline assignment: CDR1 GTSNPN and CDR2 SVGIG (reference sequence). Losses at the gene ends were 0 bases for V and 6 bases for J; bases not matched to a gene: 6. CDR3 DNA sequence: TGTGCCTGGAGTGTACGGGCGGGGGGGCCCAATGAGCAGTTCTTC. Protein product: CAWSVRAGGPNEQFF. The variable domain in full, completed from reference TRBV30 and TRBJ2-1, reads SQTIHQWPATLVQPVGSPLSLECTVEGTSNPNLYWYRQAAGRGLQLLFYSVGIGQISSEVPQNLSASRPQDRQFILSSKKLLLSDSGFYLCAWSVRAGGPNEQFFGPGTRLTVL.

The chain is built from TRBV5-1 and TRBJ1-1; 7 bases align to TRBD1. There are 13 residues in the CDR3. Germline assignment: CDR1 SGHRS and CDR2 YFSETQ. V lost 5 bases to trimming and J lost 3 bases; unmatched junction nucleotides: 4. CDR3 sequence: CASRTDRDTEAFF. In DNA form, the CDR3 reads TGCGCCAGCAGAACCGACAGGGACACTGAAGCTTTCTTT.

The V and J genes are TRBV7-6 and TRBJ2-3; possibly TRBD2 for D (6 bases). The CDR3 is made up of 17 amino acids. Germline V lookup: CDR1 SGHVS, CDR2 FNYEAQ. Trimming shortened V by 1 base and J by 2 bases, and 16 bases separated the two germline ends. CDR3 amino acids: CASSLGGGAPPTDTQYF. The DNA for the CDR3 is TGTGCCAGCAGCTTAGGTGGCGGGGCGCCTCCCACAGATACGCAGTATTTT.

The chain combines TRBV5-1 with TRBJ2-3, with D possibly TRBD2 on 6 matching bases. Trimming took off 1 base at V and 2 bases at J, with 23 bases between the two ends. Germline V gives CDR1 SGHRS, CDR2 YFSETQ. The CDR3 runs to 19 residues. CDR3 coding DNA: TGCGCCAGCAGCTTGAGGTTGGCGGGGAATACTACTCTCACAGATACGCAGTATTTT. This codes for CASSLRLAGNTTLTDTQYF.

The V gene is TRBV19, the J gene TRBJ2-1, with TRBD2 matching over 12 bases. V was pared by 0 bases and J by 4 bases, with 4 bases of the junction left unmatched. CDR1 and CDR2 from the germline V gene are LNHDA and SQIVND (reference sequence). CDR3 length: 17 amino acids. The CDR3 reads CASSIELAGGYYNEQFF. The CDR3 DNA sequence: TGTGCCAGTAGTATAGAACTAGCGGGGGGCTATTACAATGAGCAGTTCTTC.

The V call is TRBV5-5, the J call TRBJ2-7; 7 bases agree with TRBD1. V shed 5 bases, J shed 4 bases, and the junction held 15 bases outside the gene matches. Germline V gene lookup returns CDR1 SGHKS and CDR2 YYEKEE (reference sequence). This CDR3 comprises 16 residues. The CDR3 DNA reads TGTGCCAGCAGTTCCATTGGGAGACAGGGTTTATACGAGCAGTACGTC. Its translation is CASSSIGRQGLYEQYV.

This clone was picked up a small number of times. The J gene is TRBJ2-1, the V gene TRBV5-1; TRBD1 agrees at 7 bases. V lost 4 bases, J lost 15 bases, and 10 bases stayed unmatched. Germline values: CDR1 SGHRS, CDR2 YFSETQ. This CDR3 has 12 amino acids. In DNA, the CDR3 is TGCGCCAGCAGCATAACAGGGGAGTCAGGGTTCTTC. Protein: CASSITGESGFF.

In DNA, the CDR3 is TGCGCCAGCAACATAGGCAGCGTCAACACCGGGGAGCTGTTTTTT. Translated: CASNIGSVNTGELFF. The chain has TRBV5-1 and TRBJ2-2, with unresolved D. CDR1 and CDR2 from the germline V gene are SGHRS and YFSETQ. V gave up 6 bases and J gave up 2 bases, with 14 bases separating them. The CDR3 spans 15 residues.

V usage is TRBV9 and J usage is TRBJ1-1; no clear D. V dropped 0 bases and J dropped 3 bases, with 9 bases sitting between them. The CDR3 loop spans 14 amino acids. Germline loops: CDR1 SGDLS, CDR2 YYNGEE. In nucleotides, the CDR3 is TGTGCCAGCAGCGTAGCTCCGGAGTACACTGAAGCTTTCTTT. Protein sequence: CASSVAPEYTEAFF.

The chain couples TRBV7-6 to TRBJ2-2; D call uncertain. The CDR3 is made up of 15 amino acids. CDR1 SGHVS and CDR2 FNYEAQ come from the germline V gene. V lost 1 base and J lost 4, with 10 bases in between. The CDR3 DNA reads as TGTGCCAGCAGCTTAGACCAGCGACTCACCGGGGAGCTGTTTTTT. It codes for CASSLDQRLTGELFF.

The J gene is TRBJ2-7, the V gene TRBV11-1; the match to TRBD2 covers 8 bases. The germline CDR1 and CDR2 sequences are SGHAT and FQDESV (reference sequence). The CDR3 totals 13 residues. The V segment lost 5 bases and the J segment 5 bases; nucleotides outside the gene matches: 5. CDR3 DNA sequence: TGTGCCAGCAGCCCGGGAGGGTTCAACGAGCAGTACTTC. Protein: CASSPGGFNEQYF.

The chain recombines TRBV7-3 with TRBJ1-6; 8 nucleotides align to TRBD1. Per germline, CDR1 SGHTA and CDR2 FQGTGA. The CDR3 loop spans 14 amino acids. Trimming took 5 bases from V and 7 from J; bases not matched to a gene: 4. The CDR3 DNA reads as TGTGCCAGCAGCGTAGGACAGGGAAATTCACCCCTCCACTTT. Residues: CASSVGQGNSPLHF.

The chain is built from TRBV14 and TRBJ1-1; the D gene is possibly TRBD1 (5 bases). The V gene lost 7 bases and the J gene lost 4 bases, with 16 bases spanning the gap. The CDR3 contains 14 residues. CDR1 and CDR2 (germline): SGHDN, FVKESK. The CDR3 reads CASNPAGSVTEAFF. In DNA form, the CDR3 reads TGTGCCAGCAACCCAGCAGGGTCGGTCACTGAAGCTTTCTTT.

The chain uses TRBV14 and TRBJ2-1; TRBD2 matches at 8 bases. This CDR3 spans 13 amino acids. Germline CDR1 SGHDN, CDR2 FVKESK. J was trimmed by 6 bases and V by 6 bases; bases with no gene match: 4. In DNA, the CDR3 is TGTGCCAGCAGGAAAACTAGCGGCAATGAGCAGTTCTTC. Translated: CASRKTSGNEQFF.

This chain uses TRBV19 with TRBJ2-2, with D maybe TRBD1 (5 bases). CDR3 size: 15 residues. V was trimmed by 4 bases and J by 5 bases, leaving 14 bases between them. Looked up from germline, CDR1 is LNHDA and CDR2 is SQIVND (reference sequence). In DNA form, the CDR3 reads TGTGCCAGTAGTACAGGGAATCTACGAACCGGGGAGCTGTTTTTT. Residues: CASSTGNLRTGELFF.

Turning to this clone: This sample includes further DNA sequences coding for the same CDR3. The chain recombines TRBV2 with TRBJ1-5, with TRBD1 matching over 11 bases. The CDR3 totals 14 residues. In germline, CDR1 is SNHLY, CDR2 FYNNEI. Germline trimming cut 6 bases from V and 4 bases from J; bases unmatched to any gene: 2. DNA for the CDR3: TGTGCCAGCAGCGGGGACAGGGGGAATCAGCCCCAGCATTTT. Translated: CASSGDRGNQPQHF.

This clone was detected once. The chain couples TRBV10-3 to TRBJ2-7; 12 bases are shared with TRBD1. V lost 10 bases to trimming and J lost 7 bases; unmatched junction nucleotides: 11. The CDR3 has 14 amino acids. Germline CDR1 reads ENHRY; CDR2 reads SYGVKD. CDR3 coding DNA: TGTGCCACCCAACCGGGACAGGGGGCGCTTGAGCAGTACTTC. Translation gives CATQPGQGALEQYF.

V gene TRBV7-8 combines with J gene TRBJ1-2, with D unclear. Trimming removed 5 bases at V and 4 bases at J, with 23 bases between. Germline V lookup: CDR1 SGHVS, CDR2 FQNEAQ. The CDR3 sequence is 17 residues long. The CDR3 bases are TGTGCCAGCAGCCCAGCGGCGGCACACGAGGGTCCCTATGGCTACACCTTC. Its protein is CASSPAAAHEGPYGYTF. Full variable domain (missing parts from reference TRBV7-8 and TRBJ1-2): GAGVSQSPRYKVAKRGQDVALRCDPISGHVSLFWYQQALGQGPEFLTYFQNEAQLDKSGLPSDRFFAERPEGSVSTLKIQRTQQEDSAVYLCASSPAAAHEGPYGYTFGSGTRLTVV.

This clone was seen a single time. This chain uses TRBV13 with TRBJ1-1; 7 nucleotides match TRBD1. The germline V gene has CDR1 PRHDT and CDR2 FYEKMQ (reference sequence). V shed 6 bases, J shed 1 base, and the junction held 8 bases outside the gene matches. The CDR3 spans 15 residues. This chain's CDR3 is CASRGDSSKNTEAFF. For the CDR3, the DNA is TGTGCCAGCAGGGGGGACAGCTCGAAGAACACTGAAGCTTTCTTT. Looking up the rest from reference TRBV13 and TRBJ1-1 gives the full variable domain: AAGVIQSPRHLIKEKRETATLKCYPIPRHDTVYWYQQGPGQDPQFLISFYEKMQSDKGSIPDRFSAQQFSDYHSELNMSSLELGDSALYFCASRGDSSKNTEAFFGQGTRLTVV.

The V gene is TRBV4-2, the J gene TRBJ2-1, with 8 bases fitting TRBD2. The CDR3 length is 19 residues. J was trimmed by 1 base and V by 4 bases; bases with no gene match: 15. CDR1 is LGHNA, CDR2 YNFKEQ, per germline. The CDR3 bases are TGTGCCAGCAGCCTATCCGGGACTAGTGGTCGAGGGTCCTACAATGAGCAGTTCTTC. Translating gives CASSLSGTSGRGSYNEQFF.

V usage is TRBV15 and J usage is TRBJ1-2; D ambiguous. This CDR3 has 13 residues. Germline CDR1 LNHNV, CDR2 YYDKDF (reference sequence). Trimming removed 1 base from V and 4 bases from J, with 7 bases in between. CDR3 amino acids: CATSRALSYGYTF. DNA of the CDR3: TGTGCCACCAGCAGAGCCCTTTCCTATGGCTACACCTTC.

The chain employs TRBV7-9 and TRBJ2-3, with 10 bases that match TRBD1. The CDR3 spans 16 residues. V was clipped by 1 base and J by 1 base; unmatched bases: 2. Germline CDR1 SEHNR, CDR2 FQNEAQ (reference sequence). The CDR3 DNA is TGTGCCAGCAGCTTAGGGACAGGGGGTGGCACAGATACGCAGTATTTT. Translation gives CASSLGTGGGTDTQYF.

The chain carries TRBV9 and TRBJ2-2, with TRBD2 matching over 10 bases. J gave up 6 bases and V 3 bases, and 8 bases lay outside the gene matches. Germline values: CDR1 SGDLS, CDR2 YYNGEE. The CDR3 covers 16 residues. CDR3 in DNA: TGTGCCAGCAGCGCCCCGGGACTAGCGTCTCCCGGGGAGCTGTTTTTT. Amino acid sequence: CASSAPGLASPGELFF. Looking up the rest from reference TRBV9 and TRBJ2-2 gives the full variable domain: DSGVTQTPKHLITATGQRVTLRCSPRSGDLSVYWYQQSLDQGLQFLIQYYNGEERAKGNILERFSAQQFPDLHSELNLSSLELGDSALYFCASSAPGLASPGELFFGEGSRLTVL.

The rearrangement links TRBV5-1 to TRBJ1-1, with 11 bases fitting TRBD1. V lost 0 bases to trimming and J lost 4 bases; unmatched junction nucleotides: 2. This CDR3 is built from 15 residues. CDR1 SGHRS and CDR2 YFSETQ come from the germline V gene. CDR3 nucleotide sequence: TGCGCCAGCAGCTTGGGTGGGACAGGGGGCACTGAAGCTTTCTTT. This gives the protein CASSLGGTGGTEAFF.

The chain is built from TRBV7-5 and TRBJ2-1; the D call TRBD2 from the table was never checked on the DNA. TRBV7-5 is classified as a pseudogene. This CDR3 contains 18 residues. The CDR3 is CVRSLVYVGLAGLDEQFF. For the CDR3, the DNA is TGTGTCAGAAGCTTAGTATACGTAGGACTAGCGGGGTTAGATGAGCAGTTCTTC.

The rearrangement joins TRBV2 to TRBJ2-7, with a possible D match to TRBD2 (6 bases). Germline CDR1 SNHLY, CDR2 FYNNEI. The CDR3 is 15 residues long. Trimming removed 6 bases at V and 0 bases at J, with 15 bases between. Here the CDR3 DNA reads TGTGCCAGCAGCGAATATGGCGGGGACTCCTACGAGCAGTACTTC. Its protein is CASSEYGGDSYEQYF.